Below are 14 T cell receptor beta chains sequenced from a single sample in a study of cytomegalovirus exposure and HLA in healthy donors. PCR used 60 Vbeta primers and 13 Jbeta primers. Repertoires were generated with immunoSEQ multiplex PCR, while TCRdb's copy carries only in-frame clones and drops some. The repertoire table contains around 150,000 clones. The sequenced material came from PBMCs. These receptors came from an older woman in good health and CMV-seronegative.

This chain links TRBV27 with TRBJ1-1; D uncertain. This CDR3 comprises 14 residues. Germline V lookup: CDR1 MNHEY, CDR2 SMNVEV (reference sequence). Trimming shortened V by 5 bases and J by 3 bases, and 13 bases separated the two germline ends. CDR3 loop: CASSPGIEYTEAFF. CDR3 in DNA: TGTGCCAGCAGTCCGGGGATTGAATACACTGAAGCTTTCTTT.

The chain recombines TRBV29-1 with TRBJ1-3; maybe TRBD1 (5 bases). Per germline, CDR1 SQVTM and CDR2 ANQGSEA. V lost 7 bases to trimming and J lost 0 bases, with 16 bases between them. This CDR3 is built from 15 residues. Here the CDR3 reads CSGADTPLSGNTIYF. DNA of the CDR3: TGCAGCGGGGCGGACACCCCACTCTCTGGAAACACCATATATTTT.

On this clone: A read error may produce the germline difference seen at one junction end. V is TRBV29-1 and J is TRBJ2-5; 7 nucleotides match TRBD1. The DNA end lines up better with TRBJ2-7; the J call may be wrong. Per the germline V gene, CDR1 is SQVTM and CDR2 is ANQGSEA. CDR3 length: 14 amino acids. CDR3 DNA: TGCAGCGTTCAAGAACAGGGGTGGGTCTACGAGCAGTACTTC. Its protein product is CSVQEQGWVYEQYF.

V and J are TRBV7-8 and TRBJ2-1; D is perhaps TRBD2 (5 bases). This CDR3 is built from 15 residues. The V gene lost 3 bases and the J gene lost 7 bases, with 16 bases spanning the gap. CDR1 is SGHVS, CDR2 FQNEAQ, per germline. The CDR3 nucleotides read TGTGCCAGCAGCTTCCTAGGGAGCCCCTTGAATGAGCAGTTCTTC. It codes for CASSFLGSPLNEQFF. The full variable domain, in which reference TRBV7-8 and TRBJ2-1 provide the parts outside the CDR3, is GAGVSQSPRYKVAKRGQDVALRCDPISGHVSLFWYQQALGQGPEFLTYFQNEAQLDKSGLPSDRFFAERPEGSVSTLKIQRTQQEDSAVYLCASSFLGSPLNEQFFGPGTRLTVL.

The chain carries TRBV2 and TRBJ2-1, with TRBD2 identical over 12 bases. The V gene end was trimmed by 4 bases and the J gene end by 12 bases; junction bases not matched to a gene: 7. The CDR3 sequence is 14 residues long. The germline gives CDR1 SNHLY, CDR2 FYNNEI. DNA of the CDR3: TGTGCCAGCAGTGCGACTAGCGGGAGCCGAGGGCAGTTCTTC. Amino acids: CASSATSGSRGQFF.

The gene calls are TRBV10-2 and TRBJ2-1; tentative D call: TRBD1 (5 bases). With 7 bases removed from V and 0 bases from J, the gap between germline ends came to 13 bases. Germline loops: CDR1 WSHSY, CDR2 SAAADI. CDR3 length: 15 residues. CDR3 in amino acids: CASTESQGSYNEQFF. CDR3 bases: TGCGCCAGCACCGAATCCCAGGGCTCCTACAATGAGCAGTTCTTC.

The CDR3 protein is CASSLVGGTDTQYF. The CDR3 nucleotides read TGTGCCAGCAGCTTAGTGGGAGGGACAGATACGCAGTATTTT. The V and J genes are TRBV11-3 and TRBJ2-3; 7 bases line up with TRBD2. Germline V CDR1 and CDR2: SGHNT, YENEEA. V was clipped by 1 base and J by 3 bases; unmatched bases: 1. CDR3 length: 14 amino acids. Full variable domain (rest looked up from reference TRBV11-3 and TRBJ2-3): EAGVVQSPRYKIIEKKQPVAFWCNPISGHNTLYWYLQNLGQGPELLIRYENEEAVDDSQLPKDRFSAERLKGVDSTLKIQPAELGDSAVYLCASSLVGGTDTQYFGPGTRLTVL.

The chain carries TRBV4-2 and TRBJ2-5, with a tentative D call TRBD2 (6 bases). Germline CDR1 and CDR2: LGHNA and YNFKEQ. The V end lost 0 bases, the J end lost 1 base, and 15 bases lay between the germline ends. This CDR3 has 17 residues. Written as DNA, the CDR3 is TGTGCCAGCAGCCAAGAGGGTAGCGGCAACTCCCAAGAGACCCAGTACTTC. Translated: CASSQEGSGNSQETQYF.

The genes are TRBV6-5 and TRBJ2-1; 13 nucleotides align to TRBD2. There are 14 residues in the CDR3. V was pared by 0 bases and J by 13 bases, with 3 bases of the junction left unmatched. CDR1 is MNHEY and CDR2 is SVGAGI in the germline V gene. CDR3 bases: TGTGCCAGCAGTTACTCCGGGACTAGCGGGACCCAGTTCTTC. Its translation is CASSYSGTSGTQFF.

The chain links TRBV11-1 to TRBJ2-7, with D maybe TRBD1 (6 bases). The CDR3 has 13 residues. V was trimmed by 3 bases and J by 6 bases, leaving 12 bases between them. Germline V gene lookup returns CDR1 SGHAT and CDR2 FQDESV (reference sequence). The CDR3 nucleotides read TGTGCCAGCAGCTTTCCCTGGACAGTCGAGCAGTACTTC. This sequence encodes CASSFPWTVEQYF.

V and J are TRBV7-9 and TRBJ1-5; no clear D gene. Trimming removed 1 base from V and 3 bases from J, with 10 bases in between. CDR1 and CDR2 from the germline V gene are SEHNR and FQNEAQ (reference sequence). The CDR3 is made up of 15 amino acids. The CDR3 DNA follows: TGTGCCAGCAGCTTAGGTTCAGGCATCAATCAGCCCCAGCATTTT. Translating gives CASSLGSGINQPQHF.

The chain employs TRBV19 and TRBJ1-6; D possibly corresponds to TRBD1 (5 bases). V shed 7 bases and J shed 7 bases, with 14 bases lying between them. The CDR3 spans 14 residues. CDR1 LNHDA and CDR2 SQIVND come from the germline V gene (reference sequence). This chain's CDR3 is CASTQGPGNSPLHF. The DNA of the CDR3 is TGTGCCAGTACCCAGGGTCCAGGCAATTCACCCCTCCACTTT.

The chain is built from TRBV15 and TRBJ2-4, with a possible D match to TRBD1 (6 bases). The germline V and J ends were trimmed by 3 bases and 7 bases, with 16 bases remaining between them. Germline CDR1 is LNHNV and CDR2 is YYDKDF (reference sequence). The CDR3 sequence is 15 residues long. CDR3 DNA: TGTGCCACCAGCAGTGAGAACAGGGTAGGGAACATTCAGTACTTC. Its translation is CATSSENRVGNIQYF.

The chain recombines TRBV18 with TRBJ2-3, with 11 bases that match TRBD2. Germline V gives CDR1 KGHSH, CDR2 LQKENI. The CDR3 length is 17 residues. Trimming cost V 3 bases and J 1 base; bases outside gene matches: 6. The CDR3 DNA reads TGTGCCAGCTCACCCGTTAAACTAGCGGGGGGCACAGATACGCAGTATTTT. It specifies CASSPVKLAGGTDTQYF.